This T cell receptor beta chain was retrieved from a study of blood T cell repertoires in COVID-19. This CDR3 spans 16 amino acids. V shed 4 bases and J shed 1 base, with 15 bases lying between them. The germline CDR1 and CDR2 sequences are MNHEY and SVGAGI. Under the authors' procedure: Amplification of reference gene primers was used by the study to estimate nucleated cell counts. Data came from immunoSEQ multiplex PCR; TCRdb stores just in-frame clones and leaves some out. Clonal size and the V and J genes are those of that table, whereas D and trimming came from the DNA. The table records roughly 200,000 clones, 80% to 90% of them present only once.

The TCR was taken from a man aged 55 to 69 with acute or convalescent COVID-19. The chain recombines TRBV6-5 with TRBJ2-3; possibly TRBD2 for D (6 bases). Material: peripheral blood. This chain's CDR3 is CASSSPAGRGTDTQYF. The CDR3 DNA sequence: TGTGCCAGCAGTTCCCCGGCGGGGCGGGGCACAGATACGCAGTATTTT.